This passage covers 27 T cell receptor beta chains from one sample sequenced in a study of cytomegalovirus exposure and HLA in healthy donors. The PCR was carried out with 60 Vbeta primers and 13 Jbeta primers. Only in-frame clones appear in the TCRdb table, and some are missing; sequencing was by immunoSEQ multiplex PCR. Here the sample spans 160,000 or so clones, just under 80% being singletons. Specimen: PBMCs. Receptor source: a man in his late teens or twenties in good health and CMV-seropositive.

The chain carries TRBV11-2 and TRBJ2-1, with unresolved D. Germline values: CDR1 SGHAT, CDR2 FQNNGV. V was clipped by 0 bases and J by 6 bases, with 9 bases between them. This CDR3 spans 14 amino acids. Here the CDR3 reads CASSLDHSGNEQFF. Here the CDR3 DNA reads TGTGCCAGCAGCTTAGACCATTCGGGCAATGAGCAGTTCTTC.

J is TRBJ2-7 and V is TRBV29-1, with 7 positions matching TRBD2. With 3 bases clipped from V and 2 bases from J, the junction kept 10 bases outside the gene matches. The CDR3 contains 15 residues. The germline V gene has CDR1 SQVTM and CDR2 ANQGSEA. DNA for the CDR3: TGCAGCGTTGATGGACCGGGAGGTCGGGCCTACGAGCAGTACTTC. Translating it yields CSVDGPGGRAYEQYF.

V and J are TRBV4-3 and TRBJ2-1; the D gene is possibly TRBD1 (7 bases). V was cut by 0 bases and J by 7 bases, with 19 bases left in between. The germline CDR1 and CDR2 sequences are LGHNA and YSLEER. There are 17 residues in the CDR3. The CDR3 nucleotides read TGCGCCAGCAGCCAAGAGTACCCACAGGGGACTTGGAATGAGCAGTTCTTC. This translates into CASSQEYPQGTWNEQFF.

The chain carries TRBV28 and TRBJ2-7; 7 bases are shared with TRBD1. Per the germline V gene, CDR1 is MDHEN and CDR2 is SYDVKM. This CDR3 has 18 amino acids. J gave up 3 bases and V 6 bases, and 20 bases lay outside the gene matches. CDR3 DNA sequence: TGTGCCAGCAGCGATTTAGTACCGGGACAGTCACCAAACTACGAGCAGTACTTC. Its protein product is CASSDLVPGQSPNYEQYF.

This chain joins TRBV19 and TRBJ2-3, with no clear D. CDR3 length equals 16 residues. V shed 3 bases and J shed 2 bases, with 15 bases lying between them. Germline values: CDR1 LNHDA, CDR2 SQIVND (reference sequence). CDR3 bases: TGTGCCAGTAGTATGGCCCCTCTCAGAATCACAGATACGCAGTATTTT. It codes for CASSMAPLRITDTQYF.

The chain has TRBV13 and TRBJ1-1; no firm D call. The germline gives CDR1 PRHDT, CDR2 FYEKMQ (reference sequence). The length of the CDR3 is 12 residues. The V gene lost 2 bases and the J gene lost 4 bases, with 5 bases spanning the gap. The CDR3 loop is CASSLPSTEAFF. As DNA, the CDR3 is TGTGCCAGCAGCTTACCCTCCACTGAAGCTTTCTTT.

The chain is built from TRBV6-1 and TRBJ2-5, with D perhaps TRBD1 (6 bases). The germline CDR1 and CDR2 sequences are MNHNS and SASEGT. The CDR3 is 14 amino acids. Deletions cut 6 bases from V and 6 bases from J, with 17 bases between. The CDR3 spells CASSGPSGAQTQYF. For the CDR3, the DNA is TGTGCCAGCAGCGGACCTTCAGGGGCCCAGACCCAGTACTTC.

The gene calls are TRBV27 and TRBJ2-7, with D perhaps TRBD1 (5 bases). Germline CDR1 reads MNHEY; CDR2 reads SMNVEV (reference sequence). Trimming left V 11 bases short and J 3 bases short, with 20 bases between. The CDR3 extends over 14 amino acids. CDR3 DNA: TGTGCCTCAGGAAGGGGTGGGGTTGACTACGAGCAGTACTTC. It yields the protein CASGRGGVDYEQYF.

Details on this clone: At one end, the junction sequence differs from germline, possibly due to a read error. This rearrangement joins TRBV7-9 to TRBJ2-3, with TRBD2 identical over 7 bases. CDR3 length: 13 amino acids. Looked up from germline, CDR1 is SEHNR and CDR2 is FQNEAQ (reference sequence). CDR3 bases: TGTGCCAGCAGCCTAGCGGCCACAGATACGCAGTATTTT. Translating gives CASSLAATDTQYF.

This clone was picked up one time. The rearrangement links TRBV28 to TRBJ1-3; D uncertain. The CDR3 sequence is 15 residues long. V gave up 6 bases and J gave up 4 bases, with 16 bases separating them. CDR1 MDHEN and CDR2 SYDVKM come from the germline V gene. CDR3: CASRTEGGRGNTIYF. The CDR3 coding sequence is TGTGCCAGCAGGACCGAGGGCGGGCGAGGAAACACCATATATTTT.

The chain combines TRBV6-1 with TRBJ2-7; 10 positions match TRBD1. Germline trimming cut 4 bases from V and 0 bases from J; bases unmatched to any gene: 6. The CDR3 runs to 16 residues. The V gene's germline CDR1 is MNHNS and CDR2 SASEGT. CDR3 DNA sequence: TGTGCCAGCAGTGCCGACAGGGGGCTCAGCTCCTACGAGCAGTACTTC. This codes for CASSADRGLSSYEQYF.

This clone was seen only once. The CDR3 DNA reads TGTGCCAGCAGTCCCCACAGGGACGGCTACACCTTC. It codes for CASSPHRDGYTF. V and J are TRBV6-1 and TRBJ1-2, with D perhaps matching TRBD1 (6 bases). Germline V CDR1 and CDR2: MNHNS, SASEGT. V was clipped by 5 bases and J by 8 bases, with 12 bases between them. This CDR3 region has 12 residues.

This chain links TRBV4-3 with TRBJ1-5; possible D gene TRBD1, 6 bases. CDR1 is LGHNA and CDR2 is YSLEER in the germline V gene. Trimming took off 1 base at V and 5 bases at J, with 18 bases between the two ends. This CDR3 contains 17 residues. CDR3 nucleotide sequence: TGCGCCAGCAGCCAAGTAGTTGTTAGTAAGGGGGATCAGCCCCAGCATTTT. Translated, it gives CASSQVVVSKGDQPQHF.

This clone was detected a few times. This chain's CDR3 is CASSWRVGTDTQYF. CDR3 coding DNA: TGTGCCAGCAGTTGGAGGGTGGGCACAGATACGCAGTATTTT. The gene calls are TRBV28 and TRBJ2-3, with D possibly TRBD2 on 6 matching bases. Germline values: CDR1 MDHEN, CDR2 SYDVKM. V was clipped by 4 bases and J by 1 base, with 9 bases between them. This CDR3 has 14 residues.

This rearrangement joins TRBV19 to TRBJ1-1; 7 nucleotides agree with TRBD1. V shed 1 base, J shed 11 bases, and the junction held 19 bases outside the gene matches. Looked up from germline, CDR1 is LNHDA and CDR2 is SQIVND (reference sequence). The CDR3 extends over 17 amino acids. CDR3 protein: CASSIGRQGGRVGKAFF. CDR3 nucleotides: TGTGCCAGTAGTATAGGGAGACAGGGAGGTCGGGTTGGTAAGGCTTTCTTT.

The rearrangement links TRBV6-5 to TRBJ1-1; D is undetermined. The germline gives CDR1 MNHEY, CDR2 SVGAGI. With 2 bases removed from V and 11 bases from J, the gap between germline ends came to 15 bases. CDR3 length: 13 residues. CDR3 nucleotides: TGTGCCAGCAGTTACGGCTCTCCTTCCATGGCTTTCTTT. Encoded protein: CASSYGSPSMAFF.

This chain uses TRBV18 with TRBJ1-2, with D possibly TRBD1 on 5 matching bases. V gave up 2 bases and J gave up 4 bases, with 14 bases separating them. The CDR3 sequence is 15 residues long. Germline lookup yields CDR1 KGHSH and CDR2 LQKENI. CDR3 region: CASSPDLQGTYGYTF. Written as DNA, the CDR3 is TGTGCCAGCTCACCAGATCTCCAGGGAACCTATGGCTACACCTTC.

The rearrangement uses TRBV27 and TRBJ2-6; TRBD2 matches at 16 bases. J lost 0 bases, V lost 10 bases, and 6 bases had no gene match. The CDR3 runs to 18 residues. CDR1 and CDR2 (germline): MNHEY, SMNVEV (reference sequence). The CDR3: CAIGTSGRGGSGANVLTF. The CDR3 nucleotides read TGTGCCATCGGGACTAGCGGGAGGGGCGGCTCTGGGGCCAACGTCCTGACTTTC.

The chain employs TRBV15 and TRBJ2-1; 8 nucleotides agree with TRBD2. Per germline, CDR1 LNHNV and CDR2 YYDKDF (reference sequence). This CDR3 has 16 amino acids. The trim removed 0 bases at V and 4 bases at J, leaving 5 bases unmatched. The CDR3 DNA is TGTGCCACCAGCAGAGATCGGGGGGGAACTTACAATGAGCAGTTCTTC. Encoded protein: CATSRDRGGTYNEQFF.

V usage is TRBV28 and J usage is TRBJ1-1; D unclear. Germline CDR1 MDHEN, CDR2 SYDVKM. The CDR3 contains 14 residues. V gave up 8 bases and J gave up 5 bases, with 18 bases separating them. The CDR3 DNA reads TGTGCCAGCTCTAAGTTGAGAGGGCGGACTGAAGCTTTCTTT. Residues: CASSKLRGRTEAFF. The whole variable domain, filled in from reference TRBV28 and TRBJ1-1, reads DVKVTQSSRYLVKRTGEKVFLECVQDMDHENMFWYRQDPGLGLRLIYFSYDVKMKEKGDIPEGYSVSREKKERFSLILESASTNQTSMYLCASSKLRGRTEAFFGQGTRLTVV.

The chain carries TRBV7-9 and TRBJ2-5; D is perhaps TRBD2 (7 bases). The V end was cut by 2 bases, the J end by 4 bases, with 20 bases between. The CDR3 is 17 residues long. Germline CDR1 reads SEHNR; CDR2 reads FQNEAQ (reference sequence). The CDR3 DNA follows: TGTGCCAGCAGCTTATTGTCTGGGGGGGCCGGAGGAGAGACCCAGTACTTC. It yields the protein CASSLLSGGAGGETQYF.

The rearrangement joins TRBV2 to TRBJ1-1; D is perhaps TRBD1 (6 bases). V was shortened by 6 bases and J by 1 base, with 15 bases between the two germline ends. This CDR3 contains 15 residues. Germline CDR1 reads SNHLY; CDR2 reads FYNNEI. In nucleotides, the CDR3 is TGTGCCAGCAGCCCCAGGGGACCGACGAACACTGAAGCTTTCTTT. This encodes CASSPRGPTNTEAFF.

V usage is TRBV12-5 and J usage is TRBJ1-1; D call uncertain. The germline V gene has CDR1 LGHNT and CDR2 FRNRAP. V lost 1 base and J 7 bases, leaving 10 bases between the germline ends. CDR3 length: 13 residues. CDR3 DNA sequence: TGTGCTAGTGGTTTGGGTTACGTGAGTGAAGCTTTCTTT. Amino acids: CASGLGYVSEAFF.

A single count supports this clone. The CDR3 region is CASSSSGANVLTF. The CDR3 DNA is TGTGCCAGCTCCTCTTCTGGGGCCAACGTCCTGACTTTC. The genes are TRBV18 and TRBJ2-6; no reliable D call. The CDR3 contains 13 residues. Trimming cost V 6 bases and J 1 base, with 4 bases left between them. Germline CDR1 and CDR2: KGHSH and LQKENI.

The chain is built from TRBV10-3 and TRBJ1-2, with no clear D. V gave up 5 bases and J gave up 6 bases, with 7 bases separating them. Germline values: CDR1 ENHRY, CDR2 SYGVKD. The CDR3 length is 11 residues. CDR3 sequence: CAISLGDGYTF. CDR3 nucleotide sequence: TGTGCCATCAGTCTCGGGGATGGCTACACCTTC.

V gene TRBV11-2 combines with J gene TRBJ2-7; D uncertain. V was trimmed by 4 bases and J by 6 bases, leaving 10 bases between them. CDR1 is SGHAT, CDR2 FQNNGV, per germline. The CDR3 is made up of 12 amino acids. CDR3 protein: CASSSRWSEQYF. DNA of the CDR3: TGTGCCAGCAGCTCGCGGTGGAGCGAGCAGTACTTC.

Concerning this clone itself: The conserved final phenylalanine or tryptophan is absent from the CDR3, which likely points to a read error. The gene calls are TRBV2 and TRBJ1-6; 8 nucleotides match TRBD1. V shed 6 bases, J shed 9 bases, and the junction held 7 bases outside the gene matches. The CDR3 runs to 14 residues. Germline values: CDR1 SNHLY, CDR2 FYNNEI. CDR3 coding DNA: TGTGCCAGCAGGGGAGACAGGGGCGGTTCACCCCTCCACCTT. This codes for CASRGDRGGSPLHL.